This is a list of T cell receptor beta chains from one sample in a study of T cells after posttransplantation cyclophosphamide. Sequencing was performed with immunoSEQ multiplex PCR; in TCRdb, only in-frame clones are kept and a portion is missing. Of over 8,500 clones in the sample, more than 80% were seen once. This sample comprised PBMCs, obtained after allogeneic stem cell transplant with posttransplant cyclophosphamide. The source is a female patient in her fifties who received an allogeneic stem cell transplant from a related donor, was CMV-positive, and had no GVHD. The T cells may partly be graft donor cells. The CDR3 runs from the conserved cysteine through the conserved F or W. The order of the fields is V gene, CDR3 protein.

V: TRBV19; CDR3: CASSKGEQELLETQYF
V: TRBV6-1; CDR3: CASSFSSYNEQFF
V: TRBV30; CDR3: CAWSRLITEEKLFF
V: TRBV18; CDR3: CASSPAGTSGRTDTQYF
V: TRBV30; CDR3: CAWTGQGAETQYF
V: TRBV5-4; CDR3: CASSLTGNTEAFF
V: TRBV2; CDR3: CASSADRGRNTIYF
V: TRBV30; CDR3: CAWSLGAGNTIYF
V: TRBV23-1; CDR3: CASSQTGQGLQANYGYTF
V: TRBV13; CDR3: CASSPGPGTDTQYF
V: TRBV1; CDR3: CTSTGEAPYGYTF
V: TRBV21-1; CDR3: CASSSWYDSTEAFF
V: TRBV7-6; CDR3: CASSLRLAGGSYNEQFF
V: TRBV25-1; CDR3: CASSEGPQGYETQYF
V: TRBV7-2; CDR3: CASSFGGAADTQYF
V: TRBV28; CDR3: CASSLSSGGAADTQYF
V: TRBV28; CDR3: CASSFRQVSTDTQYF
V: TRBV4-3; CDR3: CASSHINPGQGADTQYF
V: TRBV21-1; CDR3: CASSKEASGGAVETQYF
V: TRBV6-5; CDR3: CASSTDRAGNQPQHF
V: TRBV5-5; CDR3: CASSIRDSRSASPLHF
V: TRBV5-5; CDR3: CASSTEYSYGYTF
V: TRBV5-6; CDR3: CASTEDRGFLSEQYF
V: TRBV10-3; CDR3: CAISEGGYSGSKNIQYF
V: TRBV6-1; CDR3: CASSGSSGTWETQYF
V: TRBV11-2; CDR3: CASSLDGAGGRTDTQYF
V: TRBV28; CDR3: CASSLAGSGYGYTF
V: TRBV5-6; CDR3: CASSGEGVSYEQYF
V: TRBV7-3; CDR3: CASSSGTGPSGYTF
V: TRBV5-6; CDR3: CASSLGGDNEQFF
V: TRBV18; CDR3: CASSPLPTTGGKETQYF
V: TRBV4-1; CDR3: CASSQDVSGGPFRDEQYF
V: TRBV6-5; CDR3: CASSNQGASKPQHF
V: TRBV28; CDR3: CASSPAQVVGPLHF
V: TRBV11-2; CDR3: CASSLTLRWGRETQYF
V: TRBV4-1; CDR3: CASSSYRTSDYNEQFF
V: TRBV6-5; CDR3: CASSPTGYSGNTIYF
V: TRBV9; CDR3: CASSVRQGANYGYTF
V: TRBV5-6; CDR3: CASSRDRGRGKSNSPLHF
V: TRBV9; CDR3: CASSSSTGTGGDGYTF
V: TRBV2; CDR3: CASKRELTHEQYF
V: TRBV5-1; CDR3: CASSLTDTGFVSSPLHF
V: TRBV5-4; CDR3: CASIASGGSYNEQFF
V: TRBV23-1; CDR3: CASSFSGGTDTQYF
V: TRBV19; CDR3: CASSTQGTTGELFF
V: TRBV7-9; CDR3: CASSLRGLNTDTQYF
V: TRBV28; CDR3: CASSLRQGAYEQYF
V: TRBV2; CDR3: CASKDRGTYNEQFF
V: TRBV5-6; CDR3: CASSKRTSLRGQFF
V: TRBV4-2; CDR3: CASSPHRDLDQETQYF
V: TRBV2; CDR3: CASSVPPDRFHGRGMNEQYF